The rows below give T cell receptor beta chains drawn from one sample of a study of metastatic and nonmetastatic thyroid tumors. MiXCR was used by TCRdb to re-call the PCR reads. The table lists about 23,000 clones, around 26% of them singletons. Sample: blood. The receptor set was obtained from a male donor with papillary thyroid cancer or a benign thyroid nodule (not recorded which). Some clones in this sample may be carry-over from other donors' samples. Both conserved end residues are part of each CDR3. Fields, in order: V gene, D gene, clone size, J gene, CDR3 protein, CDR3 DNA. D genes are given only for firm matches. Not every row has a clone size; where given, it reads once, few, many or a size class.

TRBV28	-	many	TRBJ1-3	CASRSTVLSGNTIYF	TGTGCCAGTAGATCGACAGTACTCTCTGGAAACACCATATATTTT
TRBV5-1	TRBD2	medium-sized	TRBJ2-7	CASSWEASGSTYEQYF	TGCGCCAGCAGCTGGGAGGCTAGCGGGAGCACCTACGAGCAGTACTTC
TRBV19	-	many	TRBJ2-3	CASSIRADTQYF	TGTGCCAGTAGTATTCGCGCAGATACGCAGTATTTT
TRBV6-2/TRBV6-3	TRBD1	few	TRBJ2-7	CASSYPDRSYEQYF	TGTGCCAGCAGTTATCCGGACAGGTCCTACGAGCAGTACTTC
TRBV20-1	-	-	TRBJ2-5	CSAGEANQETQYF	TGCAGTGCTGGGGAGGCTAACCAAGAGACCCAGTACTTC
TRBV9	TRBD2	many	TRBJ2-3	CASSVVGGRTDTQYF	TGTGCCAGCAGCGTAGTCGGCGGGAGGACAGATACGCAGTATTTT
TRBV2	-	few	TRBJ2-5	CASSMDSPQETQYF	TGTGCCAGCAGTATGGACAGCCCGCAAGAGACCCAGTACTTC
TRBV20-1	TRBD2	medium-sized	TRBJ2-1	CSALTSGTYNEQFF	TGCAGTGCTCTGACTAGCGGGACCTACAATGAGCAGTTCTTC
TRBV11-3	-	-	TRBJ1-5	CASSPRGTGNQPQHF	TGTGCCAGCAGCCCCAGGGGAACTGGCAATCAGCCCCAGCATTTT
TRBV18	-	many	TRBJ2-1	CASSPLATYNEQFF	TGTGCCAGCTCCCCTTTGGCCACCTACAATGAGCAGTTCTTC